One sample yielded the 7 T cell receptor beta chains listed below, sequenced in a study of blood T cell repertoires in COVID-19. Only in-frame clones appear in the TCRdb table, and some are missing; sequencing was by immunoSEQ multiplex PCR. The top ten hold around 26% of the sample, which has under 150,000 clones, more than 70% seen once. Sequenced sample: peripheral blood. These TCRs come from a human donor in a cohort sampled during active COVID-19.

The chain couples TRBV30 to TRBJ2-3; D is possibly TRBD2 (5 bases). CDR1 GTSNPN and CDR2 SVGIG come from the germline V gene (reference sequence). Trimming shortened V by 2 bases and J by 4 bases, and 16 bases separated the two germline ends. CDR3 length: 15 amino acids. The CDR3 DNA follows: TGTGCCTGGAGTTGGGGAGTCGGAGGTCCAGATACGCAGTATTTT. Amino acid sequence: CAWSWGVGGPDTQYF. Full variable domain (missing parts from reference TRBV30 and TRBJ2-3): SQTIHQWPATLVQPVGSPLSLECTVEGTSNPNLYWYRQAAGRGLQLLFYSVGIGQISSEVPQNLSASRPQDRQFILSSKKLLLSDSGFYLCAWSWGVGGPDTQYFGPGTRLTVL.

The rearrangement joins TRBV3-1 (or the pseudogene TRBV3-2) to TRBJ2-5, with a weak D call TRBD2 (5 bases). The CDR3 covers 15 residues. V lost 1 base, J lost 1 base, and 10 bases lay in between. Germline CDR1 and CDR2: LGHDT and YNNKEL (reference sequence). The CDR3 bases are TGTGCCAGCAGCCAAGTACTGGGGAGCCAAGAGACCCAGTACTTC. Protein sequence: CASSQVLGSQETQYF.

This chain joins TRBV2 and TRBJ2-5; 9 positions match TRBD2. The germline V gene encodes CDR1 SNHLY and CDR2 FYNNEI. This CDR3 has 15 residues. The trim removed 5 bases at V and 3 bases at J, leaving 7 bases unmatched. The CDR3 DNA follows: TGTGCCAGCAGTCTCCTAGGACTAGCGAAAGAGACCCAGTACTTC. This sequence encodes CASSLLGLAKETQYF.

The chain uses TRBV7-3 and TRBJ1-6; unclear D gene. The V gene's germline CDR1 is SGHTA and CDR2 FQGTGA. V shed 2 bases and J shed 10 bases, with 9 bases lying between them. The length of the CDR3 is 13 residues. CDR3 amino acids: CASSLGRSSPLHF. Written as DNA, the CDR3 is TGTGCCAGCAGCTTAGGAAGGAGCTCACCCCTCCACTTT.

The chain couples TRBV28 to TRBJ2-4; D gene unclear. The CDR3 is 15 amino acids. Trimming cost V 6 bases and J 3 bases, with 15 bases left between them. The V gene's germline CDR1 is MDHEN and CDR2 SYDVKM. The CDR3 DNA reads TGTGCCAGCAGCAAAGGTACAGACGGCAAAAACATTCAGTACTTC. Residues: CASSKGTDGKNIQYF.

The CDR3 bases are TGCAGTGCCCCGGACTGGAATGAGCAGTTCTTC. Translating it yields CSAPDWNEQFF. V and J are TRBV20-1 and TRBJ2-1; D is perhaps TRBD2 (5 bases). There are 11 residues in the CDR3. With 6 bases removed from V and 7 bases from J, the gap between germline ends came to 10 bases. CDR1 is DFQATT, CDR2 SNEGSKA, per germline (reference sequence).

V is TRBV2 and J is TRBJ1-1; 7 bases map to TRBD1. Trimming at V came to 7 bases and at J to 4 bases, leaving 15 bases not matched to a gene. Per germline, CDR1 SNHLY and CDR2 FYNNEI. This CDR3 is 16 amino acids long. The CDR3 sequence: CASTPWGQQGTTEAFF. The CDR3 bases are TGTGCCAGCACTCCTTGGGGACAACAGGGGACCACTGAAGCTTTCTTT.